This T cell receptor beta chain came from a study of T cell responses to AZD1222 COVID-19 vaccine. Assay: immunoSEQ multiplex PCR; the TCRdb copy retains only in-frame clones and omits some. Among about 150,000 clones listed, roughly 90% were seen once. The CDR3 length is 12 residues. Between the trimmed V and J ends, which lost 8 bases and 8 bases, there was a span of 13 bases. Germline lookup yields CDR1 MNHEY and CDR2 SVGAGI. This clonotype originated in an adult who received the AZD1222 COVID-19 vaccine. This sample comprised peripheral blood, obtained 28 days after the second AZD1222 dose. V and J are TRBV6-5 and TRBJ1-5; weak D call: TRBD1 (6 bases). CDR3 sequence: CASGGTIEPQHF. CDR3 DNA: TGTGCCAGCGGCGGGACAATCGAGCCCCAGCATTTT.